This T cell receptor beta chain originates from a study of T cell responses to AZD1222 COVID-19 vaccine. The method was immunoSEQ multiplex PCR; TCRdb's version includes in-frame clones alone and lacks a portion of them. The profile shows some 200,000 clones, 90% to 95% of them singletons. A remark on this clone: Its antigen is not known.

Between the trimmed V and J ends, which lost 2 bases and 7 bases, there was a span of 14 bases. The CDR3 contains 14 residues. Per germline, CDR1 LGHDT and CDR2 YNNKEL (reference sequence). Second-dose groups at about 4 or about 12 weeks were pooled. Study findings and constraints: Along spike, vaccine-associated CD4 TCRs were found throughout, with dominance at 160-218 and 743-854. Two AZD1222 doses significantly raised spike-specific TCR breadth and depth over controls. The study reported that nearly half of spike-specific TCRs target unmutated variant regions.

The sequenced sample was peripheral blood, obtained 28 days after the second AZD1222 dose. This receptor was taken from an adult who received the AZD1222 COVID-19 vaccine. V usage is TRBV3-1 (or the pseudogene TRBV3-2) and J usage is TRBJ1-2; the D is unclear. CDR3 sequence reads: CASSQLGSPAGYTF. CDR3 coding DNA: TGTGCCAGCAGCCAACTAGGCAGCCCTGCTGGCTACACCTTC.